These 23 T cell receptor beta chains were all obtained from the same sample, sequenced in a study of T-cell reconstitution after alpha-beta-depleted transplantation in children. Library preparation (for TCRbeta) was performed with unique molecular identifiers. TCRdb processed the PCR reads anew with MiXCR; each CDR3 protein has one entry. The sample includes under 300,000 distinct CDR3 sequences, around 10% seen only once; the top ten take 23%. The sample was peripheral blood, taken 180 days after TCRalphabeta/CD19-depleted stem cell transplant. These TCRs come from a male patient aged 2-10 years who had a stem cell transplant for chronic granulomatous disease, so the T cells may come from the graft donor.

Concerning this clonotype itself: A read error may be the cause here, since a much bigger clone is one base away. The chain joins TRBV28 to TRBJ2-2; D unresolved. Trimming pared 11 bases from V and 12 bases from J, leaving 19 bases between. Germline V CDR1 and CDR2: MDHEN, SYDVKM. The CDR3 covers 12 residues. The CDR3 reads CASRSLGLKLFF. The CDR3 region has the DNA TGTGCCTCGCGGTCCCTTGGGCTCAAGCTGTTTTTT.

This clonotype was detected a few times. V and J are TRBV7-9 and TRBJ1-5; 8 bases are shared with TRBD1. The V segment lost 1 base and the J segment 9 bases; nucleotides outside the gene matches: 11. Germline CDR1 is SEHNR and CDR2 is FQNEAQ (reference sequence). The CDR3 covers 16 residues. The CDR3 DNA follows: TGTGCCAGCAGCTTAGACCCGACAGGGGATCTGGGGCCCCAGCATTTT. As protein: CASSLDPTGDLGPQHF.

This clonotype has ten or more counts. This rearrangement joins TRBV27 to TRBJ2-1, with 8 bases matching TRBD2. CDR3 length: 15 amino acids. CDR1 and CDR2 from the germline V gene are MNHEY and SMNVEV (reference sequence). V gave up 2 bases and J gave up 2 bases; unmatched junction bases: 2. The DNA of the CDR3 is TGTGCCAGCAGTTTAAGTAGCGGGGCCTACAATGAGCAGTTCTTC. This codes for CASSLSSGAYNEQFF.

This clonotype was observed many times. The chain employs TRBV11-2 and TRBJ2-2; 8 bases align to TRBD1. The CDR3 extends over 17 amino acids. The V gene end was trimmed by 6 bases and the J gene end by 5 bases; junction bases not matched to a gene: 14. Germline CDR1 and CDR2: SGHAT and FQNNGV. This CDR3 reads CASRNLGAGGSTGELFF. For the CDR3, the DNA is TGTGCCAGCAGGAATCTCGGGGCAGGGGGCTCGACCGGGGAGCTGTTTTTT.

This clonotype was recorded many times. The chain combines TRBV5-1 with TRBJ2-1; 7 bases map to TRBD2. V trimming: 3 bases; J trimming: 8 bases; junction bases outside the gene matches: 5. The germline V gene encodes CDR1 SGHRS and CDR2 YFSETQ. The CDR3 is 13 residues long. The CDR3 sequence: CASSSGLVDEQFF. CDR3 in DNA: TGCGCCAGCAGCTCCGGACTAGTTGATGAGCAGTTCTTC.

This rearrangement joins TRBV4-2 to TRBJ2-7; D unclear. The CDR3 sequence is 13 residues long. V lost 9 bases and J lost 6, with 18 bases in between. The germline V gene encodes CDR1 LGHNA and CDR2 YNFKEQ. CDR3 protein: CARGPGHKCEQYF. In nucleotides, the CDR3 is TGTGCCAGGGGCCCCGGGCACAAATGCGAGCAGTACTTC.

There are many counts of this clonotype. The V gene is TRBV11-2, the J gene TRBJ2-7; D ambiguous. The CDR3 consists of 14 residues. Looked up from germline, CDR1 is SGHAT and CDR2 is FQNNGV. The V and J ends lost 1 base and 2 bases respectively, with 9 bases between them. The CDR3: CASSLGTVTYEQYF. DNA of the CDR3: TGTGCCAGCAGCTTAGGAACAGTTACCTACGAGCAGTACTTC.

At least ten counts were recorded for this clonotype. V usage is TRBV12-3 or TRBV12-4 and J usage is TRBJ1-1, with 8 bases fitting TRBD1. V gave up 5 bases and J gave up 3 bases; unmatched junction bases: 11. The CDR3 is 16 residues long. The DNA of the CDR3 is TGTGCCAGCAGTCGCGGACAGGGTATAATGGACACTGAAGCTTTCTTT. Amino acids: CASSRGQGIMDTEAFF.

The sample holds many counts of this clonotype. The rearrangement joins TRBV7-9 to TRBJ1-1, with 9 bases aligning to TRBD1. The ends lost 4 bases at V and 3 bases at J; junction bases unmatched: 9. The length of the CDR3 is 16 residues. Germline CDR1 reads SEHNR; CDR2 reads FQNEAQ (reference sequence). The DNA for the CDR3 is TGTGCCAGCAGCTGGGGGACAGGGTATTCGCACACTGAAGCTTTCTTT. Translated: CASSWGTGYSHTEAFF.

This clonotype has a count of ten or more. Written as DNA, the CDR3 is TGTGCCAGCAGAGATCTAGCGGGGGTTACGAACACCGGGGAGCTGTTTTTT. This encodes CASRDLAGVTNTGELFF. The V call is TRBV12-3 or TRBV12-4, the J call TRBJ2-2; 10 bases agree with TRBD2. V trimming: 6 bases; J trimming: 0 bases; junction bases outside the gene matches: 7. The CDR3 spans 17 residues.

This clonotype was seen at least ten times. The V call is TRBV12-3 or TRBV12-4, the J call TRBJ2-1; 7 bases are a match to TRBD2. Trimming cost V 7 bases and J 5 bases; bases outside gene matches: 8. The CDR3 covers 14 residues. The CDR3 DNA reads as TGTGCCAGCATGGGCACTAGCGCCAACAATGAGCAGTTCTTC. Amino acid sequence: CASMGTSANNEQFF.

In its sample, this clonotype was seen many times. The CDR3 is CASSLGTSGSEQFF. DNA for the CDR3: TGTGCCAGCAGCCTCGGGACTAGCGGCAGTGAGCAGTTCTTC. The chain joins TRBV3-1 to TRBJ2-1; TRBD2 matches at 11 bases. Looked up from germline, CDR1 is LGHDT and CDR2 is YNNKEL (reference sequence). The CDR3 totals 14 residues. V lost 4 bases to trimming and J lost 9 bases; unmatched junction nucleotides: 5.

Many counts were recorded for this clonotype. The J gene is TRBJ2-3, the V gene TRBV20-1; D gene ambiguous. V was shortened by 0 bases and J by 0 bases, with 10 bases between the two germline ends. The CDR3 is 15 residues long. CDR1 and CDR2 from the germline V gene are DFQATT and SNEGSKA (reference sequence). DNA for the CDR3: TGCAGTGCTAGAGAACAATTTAGTAGCACAGATACGCAGTATTTT. Its translation is CSAREQFSSTDTQYF.

This clonotype was observed at least ten times. A junction end diverges from the germline sequence, so it may reflect a read error. V usage is TRBV6-6 and J usage is TRBJ2-5, with 7 bases fitting TRBD1. The germline V gene encodes CDR1 MNHNY and CDR2 SVGAGI (reference sequence). The CDR3 is 12 residues long. This CDR3 reads CASQVDRIPQDF. The CDR3, as DNA: TGTGCCAGCCAAGTGGACAGGATTCCTCAAGACTTC.

This clonotype was seen many times. The CDR3 spells CAISERKLAGQLEQYF. CDR3 nucleotides: TGTGCCATCAGTGAGAGAAAACTAGCGGGGCAATTAGAGCAGTACTTC. V usage is TRBV10-3 and J usage is TRBJ2-7, with 10 bases fitting TRBD2. Losses at the gene ends were 2 bases for V and 7 bases for J; bases not matched to a gene: 11. The length of the CDR3 is 16 residues. Germline V gives CDR1 ENHRY, CDR2 SYGVKD.

This clonotype was counted a few times. V is TRBV19 and J is TRBJ2-5, with D maybe TRBD2 (5 bases). The CDR3 runs to 14 residues. Germline V gene sequence: CDR1 LNHDA, CDR2 SQIVND (reference sequence). V lost 5 bases to trimming and J lost 0 bases, with 10 bases between them. The CDR3 DNA reads as TGTGCCAGTAGTCCCAGAGGGAACCAAGAGACCCAGTACTTC. It encodes CASSPRGNQETQYF.

This clonotype appeared once. A much larger clonotype is one base distant, so this may be a read error. The chain employs TRBV20-1 and TRBJ2-5; D may be TRBD1 or TRBD2 (5 bases each). The CDR3 sequence is 14 residues long. Looked up from germline, CDR1 is DFQATT and CDR2 is SNEGSKA (reference sequence). The CDR3 protein is CSARDLGVTGTQHF. The CDR3 DNA follows: TGCAGTGCTAGAGATCTTGGCGTTACGGGGACCCAGCACTTC.

There are many counts of this clonotype. The chain combines TRBV12-3 or TRBV12-4 with TRBJ2-1, with a tentative D call TRBD2 (6 bases). This CDR3 region has 16 residues. The V gene lost 7 bases and the J gene lost 7 bases, with 23 bases spanning the gap. CDR3 in DNA: TGTGCCAGCACCCAACAGGCGGGGCTAGGGAAAAATGAGCAGTTCTTC. Its translation is CASTQQAGLGKNEQFF.

This sequence joins TRBV7-3 and TRBJ1-2; 7 nucleotides match TRBD1. The germline CDR1 and CDR2 sequences are SGHTA and FQGTGA. The junction had 4 bases not matched to a gene; V was cut back by 8 bases and J by 4 bases. CDR3 length equals 12 residues. The CDR3 DNA sequence: TGTGCCAGCGGGGACAGTCTCTATGGCTACACCTTC. It is translated as CASGDSLYGYTF.

Ten or more counts support this clonotype. The J gene is TRBJ2-1, the V gene TRBV7-8; weak D call: TRBD2 (6 bases). This CDR3 has 20 amino acids. V was shortened by 5 bases and J by 2 bases, with 28 bases between the two germline ends. CDR1 is SGHVS, CDR2 FQNEAQ, per germline. CDR3 bases: TGTGCCAGCAGCCACGGGCTGGGAGCGGGCAGCTTGGGGGCCTACAATGAGCAGTTCTTC. Protein: CASSHGLGAGSLGAYNEQFF.

Turning to this clonotype: One end of the junction varies from germline; a read error may be responsible. The genes are TRBV6-4 and TRBJ2-1; D tentatively fits TRBD1 or TRBD2 (6 bases each). The CDR3 has 18 residues. In germline, CDR1 is MRHNA, CDR2 SNTAGT. In nucleotides, the CDR3 is TGTGCCTGCAGTTTGTTAAGGGGGGCTCAAGGGTCCTACAATGAGCAGTTCTTC. Its translation is CACSLLRGAQGSYNEQFF.

Only a few counts were recorded for this clonotype. This chain links TRBV18 with TRBJ2-3; unclear D gene. The CDR3 is 13 residues long. Germline V CDR1 and CDR2: KGHSH, LQKENI. Trimming shortened V by 2 bases and J by 5 bases, and 8 bases separated the two germline ends. CDR3 loop: CASSPSRGDTQYF. Written as DNA, the CDR3 is TGTGCCAGCTCACCATCCCGAGGAGATACGCAGTATTTT. Combining the CDR3 with reference TRBV18 and TRBJ2-3 gives the whole variable domain NAGVMQNPRHLVRRRGQEARLRCSPMKGHSHVYWYRQLPEEGLKFMVYLQKENIIDESGMPKERFSAEFPKEGPSILRIQQVVRGDSAAYFCASSPSRGDTQYFGPGTRLTVL.

V gene TRBV2 combines with J gene TRBJ2-3, with a tentative D call TRBD2 (5 bases). Germline CDR1 SNHLY, CDR2 FYNNEI. The V end lost 8 bases, the J end lost 7 bases, and 10 bases lay between the germline ends. The CDR3 spans 11 residues. CDR3 sequence reads: CASGSENTQYF. The CDR3, as DNA: TGTGCCAGCGGGAGCGAAAATACGCAGTATTTT.